A single sample is the source of the 16 T cell receptor beta chains below, sequenced in a study of blood T cell repertoires in COVID-19 (dated by TCRdb to the early 2020s). To prepare the library, the immunoSEQ multiplex PCR assay was applied. Drawn from immuneACCESS, this table holds only the in-frame rearrangements with V and J called that TCRdb kept. Clones are partly lost; checked studies trace under half to an unresolved V gene and leave the rest unexplained. The sample contains around 170,000 clones, about 82% of them found a single time. Together, the top ten hold approximately 6.2% of the sample. The sequencing sample was made of peripheral blood. The receptors derive from a man between 65 and 79 years old with active or convalescent COVID-19.

This clone was seen a few times. In DNA form, the CDR3 reads TGTGCCAGCAGCTACAACCGGGTGAACACTGAAGCTTTCTTT. Its protein is CASSYNRVNTEAFF. This chain joins TRBV7-9 and TRBJ1-1, with D unclear. V lost 4 bases and J 0 bases, leaving 9 bases between the germline ends. The CDR3 contains 14 residues. Germline loops: CDR1 SEHNR, CDR2 FQNEAQ (reference sequence).

The rearrangement uses TRBV5-1 and TRBJ1-4; D is possibly TRBD1 (6 bases). CDR1 and CDR2 from the germline V gene are SGHRS and YFSETQ. The CDR3 loop spans 14 amino acids. V was pared by 5 bases and J by 5 bases, with 13 bases between. CDR3 in amino acids: CASRMGTQNEKLFF. CDR3 DNA: TGCGCCAGCAGAATGGGGACACAAAATGAAAAACTGTTTTTT.

The chain recombines TRBV2 with TRBJ2-5, with 8 bases lining up with TRBD2. There are 12 residues in the CDR3. Germline V gene data show CDR1 as SNHLY and CDR2 as FYNNEI. J gave up 5 bases and V 10 bases, and 6 bases lay outside the gene matches. The CDR3 loop is CATGRVGETQYF. CDR3 in DNA: TGTGCCACCGGGAGGGTGGGGGAGACCCAGTACTTC.

This chain joins TRBV11-2 and TRBJ2-3; 11 bases are a match to TRBD2. The CDR3 length is 19 residues. Per germline, CDR1 SGHAT and CDR2 FQNNGV. V trimming: 5 bases; J trimming: 0 bases; junction bases outside the gene matches: 13. CDR3 residues: CASSRGLADYVSSTDTQYF. DNA for the CDR3: TGTGCCAGCAGCAGGGGACTAGCGGACTATGTATCTAGCACAGATACGCAGTATTTT. Looking up the rest from reference TRBV11-2 and TRBJ2-3 gives the full variable domain: EAGVAQSPRYKIIEKRQSVAFWCNPISGHATLYWYQQILGQGPKLLIQFQNNGVVDDSQLPKDRFSAERLKGVDSTLKIQPAKLEDSAVYLCASSRGLADYVSSTDTQYFGPGTRLTVL.

The V gene is TRBV5-8, the J gene TRBJ1-4, with TRBD1 matching 9 bases. The V and J ends lost 1 base and 10 bases, in that order; junction bases with no gene match: 11. Germline CDR1 is SGHTS and CDR2 is YDEGEE. The CDR3 runs 16 residues. The CDR3 coding sequence is TGTGCCAGCAGCTTGCTTCTTGGACAGGGGAGCGGAAAACTGTTTTTT. It translates to CASSLLLGQGSGKLFF.

The V gene is TRBV11-2, the J gene TRBJ2-2; 12 bases agree with TRBD2. V lost 5 bases and J lost 2; bases outside the gene matches: 3. The CDR3 contains 16 residues. The V gene's germline CDR1 is SGHAT and CDR2 FQNNGV. The CDR3 region is CASSLTSGSNTGELFF. CDR3 nucleotide sequence: TGTGCCAGCAGCCTGACTAGCGGGAGTAACACCGGGGAGCTGTTTTTT.

The CDR3 sequence is CASSYSSVYYEQYF. CDR3 nucleotide sequence: TGTGCCAGCAGTTACTCGTCGGTTTACTACGAGCAGTACTTC. V usage is TRBV6-5 and J usage is TRBJ2-7; D call uncertain. The germline V and J ends were trimmed by 0 bases and 3 bases, with 9 bases remaining between them. The CDR3 consists of 14 residues. Germline V lookup: CDR1 MNHEY, CDR2 SVGAGI.

This chain links TRBV10-3 with TRBJ1-1, with unresolved D. CDR1 is ENHRY and CDR2 is SYGVKD in the germline V gene. Trimming pared 11 bases from V and 1 base from J, leaving 14 bases between. This CDR3 is built from 13 residues. CDR3 nucleotide sequence: TGTGCCTACCACCGGGATCCGAACACTGAAGCTTTCTTT. Residues: CAYHRDPNTEAFF.

In this sample, this clone turned up a few times. The chain couples TRBV4-2 to TRBJ1-5; no clear D. Trimming removed 0 bases at V and 3 bases at J, with 3 bases between. The germline gives CDR1 LGHNA, CDR2 YNFKEQ. The CDR3 spans 13 residues. CDR3: CASSQDHNQPQHF. CDR3 DNA: TGTGCCAGCAGCCAAGACCACAATCAGCCCCAGCATTTT.

This chain links TRBV2 with TRBJ1-2, with a tentative D call TRBD1 (5 bases). The V end lost 3 bases, the J end lost 8 bases, and 25 bases lay between the germline ends. The V gene's germline CDR1 is SNHLY and CDR2 FYNNEI. The CDR3 covers 17 residues. CDR3 in DNA: TGTGCCAGCAGTGACCAGTACCGGCACGCGGGGGTCAGGGGCTACACCTTC. This gives the protein CASSDQYRHAGVRGYTF.

Written as DNA, the CDR3 is TGTGCCAGCAGCTTAGGGCGTCGGGGCGAGCAGTACTTC. It is translated as CASSLGRRGEQYF. The genes are TRBV7-2 and TRBJ2-7, with a tentative D call TRBD2 (5 bases). CDR3 length equals 13 residues. Trimming stripped 1 base from V and 6 bases from J, with 10 bases between. The germline gives CDR1 SGHTA, CDR2 FQGNSA.

The chain uses TRBV3-1 (or the pseudogene TRBV3-2) and TRBJ2-5, with D perhaps matching TRBD2 (5 bases). Germline-derived CDR1 and CDR2 are LGHDT and YNNKEL (reference sequence). This CDR3 region has 14 residues. V was shortened by 2 bases and J by 4 bases, with 11 bases between the two germline ends. The DNA for the CDR3 is TGTGCCAGCAGCCAAAATAGAGGAGGAGAGACCCAGTACTTC. The encoded protein is CASSQNRGGETQYF.

This chain uses TRBV30 with TRBJ1-2, with D possibly TRBD1 on 6 matching bases. Germline V gene data show CDR1 as GTSNPN and CDR2 as SVGIG (reference sequence). The length of the CDR3 is 15 residues. Trimming took off 3 bases at V and 5 bases at J, with 19 bases between the two ends. The DNA of the CDR3 is TGTGCCTGGAGGGTTACAGGGTCACCCCCTTATGGCTACACCTTC. Translating gives CAWRVTGSPPYGYTF.

This chain links TRBV7-6 with TRBJ2-6; tentatively, D is TRBD2 (6 bases). CDR3 length: 18 amino acids. CDR1 and CDR2 from the germline V gene are SGHVS and FNYEAQ. With 0 bases removed from V and 0 bases from J, the gap between germline ends came to 12 bases. The CDR3 is CASSLAPGGVSGANVLTF. The CDR3 DNA reads TGTGCCAGCAGCTTAGCGCCTGGAGGGGTCTCTGGGGCCAACGTCCTGACTTTC.

This rearrangement joins TRBV2 to TRBJ2-6, with a possible D match to TRBD2 (6 bases). In germline, CDR1 is SNHLY, CDR2 FYNNEI. V lost 7 bases, J lost 4 bases, and 14 bases lay in between. The CDR3 is made up of 15 amino acids. The CDR3 loop is CASNWAGMGANVLTF. DNA of the CDR3: TGTGCCAGCAATTGGGCGGGGATGGGGGCCAACGTCCTGACTTTC.

The V gene is TRBV28, the J gene TRBJ2-1; 12 nucleotides agree with TRBD2. Germline V gene sequence: CDR1 MDHEN, CDR2 SYDVKM. V lost 4 bases, J lost 7 bases, and 11 bases stayed unmatched. This CDR3 has 17 amino acids. The CDR3 loop is CASSSGTSGFRGNEQFF. Here the CDR3 DNA reads TGTGCCAGCAGTTCCGGGACTAGCGGGTTTAGGGGGAATGAGCAGTTCTTC.